Each of the 28 T cell receptor beta chains below was sequenced from the same sample in a study of cytomegalovirus exposure and HLA in healthy donors. The PCR made use of 60 Vbeta and 13 Jbeta primers. Profiled with immunoSEQ multiplex PCR; TCRdb holds only in-frame clones, not every one. This table holds 84,000 or so clones, 62% found once. The sequencing sample was made of PBMCs. Every receptor here comes from a woman under 40 in good health and CMV-seropositive.

The V and J genes are TRBV30 and TRBJ2-3; D is possibly TRBD1 (6 bases). V dropped 0 bases and J dropped 3 bases, with 10 bases sitting between them. The CDR3 extends over 14 amino acids. Germline V gives CDR1 GTSNPN, CDR2 SVGIG (reference sequence). The DNA of the CDR3 is TGTGCCTGGAGTGTAGGACAGCCGACAGATACGCAGTATTTT. Encoded protein: CAWSVGQPTDTQYF. Using reference TRBV30 and TRBJ2-3 for the parts outside the CDR3, the full variable domain is SQTIHQWPATLVQPVGSPLSLECTVEGTSNPNLYWYRQAAGRGLQLLFYSVGIGQISSEVPQNLSASRPQDRQFILSSKKLLLSDSGFYLCAWSVGQPTDTQYFGPGTRLTVL.

A note on this clone: One end of the junction fails to match germline, which may point to a read error. The chain employs TRBV11-2 and TRBJ2-7, with D unresolved. The germline gives CDR1 SGHAT, CDR2 FQNNGV. The CDR3 is made up of 12 amino acids. In DNA, the CDR3 is TGTGCCAGCAGCGCCGCCCTGGCAGGCAAGATCTTC. Translating it yields CASSAALAGKIF.

The J gene is TRBJ2-3, the V gene TRBV11-3; D may be TRBD1 (6 bases). This CDR3 is built from 15 residues. Between the trimmed V and J ends, which lost 4 bases and 2 bases, there was a span of 13 bases. Germline CDR1 is SGHNT and CDR2 is YENEEA. The CDR3 bases are TGTGCCAGCAGCTCGCCGGGACACCCCACAGATACGCAGTATTTT. Translated, it gives CASSSPGHPTDTQYF. Complete variable domain (other parts from reference TRBV11-3 and TRBJ2-3): EAGVVQSPRYKIIEKKQPVAFWCNPISGHNTLYWYLQNLGQGPELLIRYENEEAVDDSQLPKDRFSAERLKGVDSTLKIQPAELGDSAVYLCASSSPGHPTDTQYFGPGTRLTVL.

The V and J genes are TRBV27 and TRBJ1-1; D possibly corresponds to TRBD1 (6 bases). Looked up from germline, CDR1 is MNHEY and CDR2 is SMNVEV (reference sequence). The V gene lost 5 bases and the J gene lost 8 bases, with 21 bases spanning the gap. This CDR3 is 15 amino acids long. CDR3 DNA sequence: TGTGCCAGCAGTGCCCCCGTTCTAAAGGGGGGGGAAGCTTTCTTT. Translating it yields CASSAPVLKGGEAFF.

This clone was recorded a few times. The chain carries TRBV6-1 and TRBJ2-2; weak D call: TRBD1 (6 bases). Germline loops: CDR1 MNHNS, CDR2 SASEGT. The V end was cut by 6 bases, the J end by 2 bases, with 10 bases between. The length of the CDR3 is 14 residues. The DNA for the CDR3 is TGTGCCAGCAGCCAACAGGGCAACACCGGGGAGCTGTTTTTT. It yields the protein CASSQQGNTGELFF.

The chain is built from TRBV6-1 and TRBJ2-7; 9 bases agree with TRBD1. With V trimmed by 4 bases and J by 6 bases, 7 bases remained unmatched. The CDR3 has 14 residues. CDR1 and CDR2 from the germline V gene are MNHNS and SASEGT. Here the CDR3 reads CASSGRDRVSEQYF. The DNA of the CDR3 is TGTGCCAGCAGTGGCCGGGACAGGGTAAGCGAGCAGTACTTC.

To note about this clone: Since no conserved phenylalanine or tryptophan closes the CDR3, a read error is the likely cause. This chain uses TRBV18 with TRBJ1-2, with D possibly being TRBD1 (6 bases). The CDR3 sequence is 14 residues long. Germline values: CDR1 KGHSH, CDR2 LQKENI. Trimming took off 6 bases at V and 3 bases at J, with 14 bases between the two ends. The CDR3 reads CASSPGGGDYGYTL. CDR3 sequence (DNA): TGTGCCAGCTCCCCGGGGGGGGGCGACTATGGCTACACCCTC.

V and J are TRBV27 and TRBJ1-2; 7 positions match TRBD1. The CDR3 has 13 amino acids. The germline V gene has CDR1 MNHEY and CDR2 SMNVEV (reference sequence). V gave up 5 bases and J gave up 5 bases; unmatched junction bases: 5. CDR3 DNA: TGTGCCAGCAGTAGCCGGGACAGTTATGGCTACACCTTC. It specifies CASSSRDSYGYTF.

This clone has a single count. The chain employs TRBV6-1 and TRBJ1-1, with 7 bases fitting TRBD1. The germline V gene has CDR1 MNHNS and CDR2 SASEGT. Trimming took 6 bases from V and 4 from J; bases not matched to a gene: 11. The CDR3 runs to 15 residues. The CDR3 here is CASRKDRVRGTEAFF. DNA of the CDR3: TGTGCCAGCAGGAAAGACAGGGTGAGGGGCACTGAAGCTTTCTTT.

The V and J genes are TRBV29-1 and TRBJ1-2, with D possibly matching TRBD1 (5 bases). The CDR3 covers 12 residues. CDR1 is SQVTM and CDR2 is ANQGSEA in the germline V gene. The ends were cut back, 6 bases at V and 5 bases at J, with 13 bases in the middle. The CDR3, as DNA: TGCAGCGTCGGAGGGGTGGGGTATGGCTACACCTTC. It encodes CSVGGVGYGYTF.

This chain joins TRBV7-3 and TRBJ2-1, with a weak D call TRBD2 (6 bases). The CDR3 is made up of 15 amino acids. V gave up 2 bases and J gave up 2 bases, with 10 bases separating them. CDR1 and CDR2 (germline): SGHTA, FQGTGA. CDR3 sequence: CASSLSSATYNEQFF. In nucleotides, the CDR3 is TGTGCCAGCAGCTTATCTAGCGCAACCTACAATGAGCAGTTCTTC.

The chain couples TRBV5-1 to TRBJ2-5; TRBD1 agrees at 8 bases. The ends lost 0 bases at V and 5 bases at J; junction bases unmatched: 6. CDR1 is SGHRS, CDR2 YFSETQ, per germline. The CDR3 extends over 15 amino acids. Written as DNA, the CDR3 is TGCGCCAGCAGCTTGGAGGCAGGGGGCTGGGAGACCCAGTACTTC. It codes for CASSLEAGGWETQYF.

This clone was counted only a few times. This chain joins TRBV5-6 and TRBJ1-2; D unclear. V lost 0 bases and J lost 6, with 6 bases in between. Germline assignment: CDR1 SGHDT and CDR2 YYEEEE. This CDR3 comprises 12 residues. In DNA, the CDR3 is TGTGCCAGCAGCTTGGTACCGGATGGCTACACCTTC. Translation: CASSLVPDGYTF.

This clone has a handful of counts. V gene TRBV15 combines with J gene TRBJ2-1; 14 bases are a match to TRBD2. V lost 5 bases to trimming and J lost 0 bases; unmatched junction nucleotides: 9. The CDR3 extends over 19 amino acids. Germline V gives CDR1 LNHNV, CDR2 YYDKDF (reference sequence). This CDR3 is CATSRLGLAGASSYNEQFF. The CDR3 nucleotides are TGTGCCACCAGCCGACTGGGACTAGCGGGGGCCAGCTCCTACAATGAGCAGTTCTTC.

The V gene is TRBV18, the J gene TRBJ1-1, with D possibly TRBD1 on 6 matching bases. V dropped 2 bases and J dropped 5 bases, with 9 bases sitting between them. CDR1 and CDR2 (germline): KGHSH, LQKENI. CDR3 length equals 13 residues. The CDR3 sequence is CASSPNRATEAFF. The CDR3 DNA is TGTGCCAGCTCACCAAACAGGGCTACTGAAGCTTTCTTT.

The chain employs TRBV5-1 and TRBJ1-1; 7 nucleotides match TRBD1. CDR1 and CDR2 (germline): SGHRS, YFSETQ. The V segment lost 2 bases and the J segment 3 bases; nucleotides outside the gene matches: 7. The CDR3 is made up of 15 amino acids. CDR3 in amino acids: CASSFGGTGDTEAFF. The CDR3 DNA reads as TGCGCCAGCAGCTTCGGGGGAACAGGGGACACTGAAGCTTTCTTT.

The rearrangement uses TRBV10-2 and TRBJ1-2; TRBD1 might be the D (6 bases). Trimming removed 8 bases from V and 6 bases from J, with 13 bases in between. Germline CDR1 and CDR2: WSHSY and SAAADI. This CDR3 region has 12 residues. The CDR3 loop reads CASEGGGDGYTF. The CDR3 DNA is TGCGCCAGCGAGGGAGGGGGAGATGGCTACACCTTC.

The rearrangement uses TRBV10-3 and TRBJ2-3, with TRBD2 matching over 8 bases. Per germline, CDR1 ENHRY and CDR2 SYGVKD. V lost 4 bases, J lost 3 bases, and 6 bases stayed unmatched. This CDR3 contains 15 residues. CDR3 bases: TGTGCCATCAGTGGGATAGCGGGGTTAACAGATACGCAGTATTTT. Residues: CAISGIAGLTDTQYF.

The chain recombines TRBV30 with TRBJ1-5, with 8 bases lining up with TRBD1. Germline V gives CDR1 GTSNPN, CDR2 SVGIG (reference sequence). This CDR3 has 17 residues. Trimming took 0 bases from V and 0 from J; bases not matched to a gene: 7. The CDR3, as DNA: TGTGCCTGGAGTGTCCGGGACAGGCTACCTAGCAATCAGCCCCAGCATTTT. Its protein product is CAWSVRDRLPSNQPQHF.

This chain links TRBV29-1 with TRBJ1-1; D unresolved. The CDR3 covers 13 residues. Germline V CDR1 and CDR2: SQVTM, ANQGSEA. Deletions cut 6 bases from V and 6 bases from J, with 17 bases between. The CDR3 here is CSVLISVIAEAFF. Here the CDR3 DNA reads TGCAGCGTCCTAATTTCCGTCATCGCTGAAGCTTTCTTT.

The chain uses TRBV7-9 and TRBJ1-2, with 9 bases matching TRBD1. The germline V gene has CDR1 SEHNR and CDR2 FQNEAQ (reference sequence). Unmatched junction bases numbered 11, after V lost 4 bases and J lost 8 bases. The CDR3 has 15 amino acids. The CDR3 DNA is TGTGCCAGCAGCTCGGGACAGGGCCAAGCTTACGGCTACACCTTC. Residues: CASSSGQGQAYGYTF.

This clone was detected once. V usage is TRBV29-1 and J usage is TRBJ2-1; possibly TRBD2 for D (7 bases). Germline V gives CDR1 SQVTM, CDR2 ANQGSEA. CDR3 length: 14 residues. V was cut by 5 bases and J by 15 bases, with 26 bases left in between. The CDR3 spells CSVLNELGGGQRFF. DNA for the CDR3: TGCAGCGTTCTGAATGAGTTGGGGGGGGGCCAGAGGTTCTTC.

This clone was observed a few times. The V and J genes are TRBV6-5 and TRBJ1-1; 10 positions agree with TRBD1. Germline V gene sequence: CDR1 MNHEY, CDR2 SVGAGI. J was trimmed by 6 bases and V by 4 bases; bases with no gene match: 11. The CDR3 has 16 amino acids. The CDR3 loop reads CASSSNTGTGVPEAFF. In nucleotides, the CDR3 is TGTGCCAGCAGTTCCAATACCGGGACAGGGGTTCCTGAAGCTTTCTTT.

This clone was counted a single time. V usage is TRBV5-1 and J usage is TRBJ1-2; the D is unclear. The CDR3 runs 15 residues. Deletions cut 0 bases from V and 4 bases from J, with 13 bases between. Germline V CDR1 and CDR2: SGHRS, YFSETQ. The CDR3 loop is CASSLAEGDRYGYTF. As DNA, the CDR3 is TGCGCCAGCAGCTTGGCGGAGGGAGACCGCTATGGCTACACCTTC.

V is TRBV25-1 and J is TRBJ2-7; 10 bases match TRBD1. J gave up 3 bases and V 10 bases, and 6 bases lay outside the gene matches. This CDR3 contains 13 residues. Germline values: CDR1 MGHDK, CDR2 SYGVNS. The CDR3 region has the DNA TGTGCCACCTCCGGGACAGGGGTCTACGAGCAGTACTTC. It codes for CATSGTGVYEQYF.

The chain carries TRBV7-6 and TRBJ2-5; maybe TRBD2 (6 bases). V was pared by 1 base and J by 9 bases, with 15 bases between. CDR3 size: 14 residues. From germline, CDR1 is SGHVS and CDR2 FNYEAQ. CDR3 nucleotide sequence: TGTGCCAGCAGCTTAGACTTAGGACTATCGGCCCAGTACTTC. Amino acid sequence: CASSLDLGLSAQYF.

There are a few counts of this clone. V gene TRBV2 combines with J gene TRBJ1-1, with D unclear. Germline V gene lookup returns CDR1 SNHLY and CDR2 FYNNEI. This CDR3 has 13 residues. V lost 10 bases to trimming and J lost 3 bases, with 15 bases between them. The CDR3 nucleotides are TGTGCCACCAGAGGACTGTGGTACACTGAAGCTTTCTTT. Translating gives CATRGLWYTEAFF. The full variable domain, its missing parts supplied by reference TRBV2 and TRBJ1-1, is EPEVTQTPSHQVTQMGQEVILRCVPISNHLYFYWYRQILGQKVEFLVSFYNNEISEKSEIFDDQFSVERPDGSNFTLKIRSTKLEDSAMYFCATRGLWYTEAFFGQGTRLTVV.

The chain is built from TRBV11-1 and TRBJ2-1; D is ambiguous. This CDR3 contains 15 residues. Looked up from germline, CDR1 is SGHAT and CDR2 is FQDESV (reference sequence). V dropped 3 bases and J dropped 2 bases, with 11 bases sitting between them. The CDR3 sequence is CASSFTLSTYNEQFF. In DNA form, the CDR3 reads TGTGCCAGCAGCTTCACACTAAGCACCTACAATGAGCAGTTCTTC.